Listed below are T cell receptor beta chains from one sample, sequenced in a study of vaccination and CD4 T cells after COVID-19. TCRdb called the PCR reads again in MiXCR, with one record for every CDR3 protein. The table shows approximately 5,700 distinct CDR3 sequences, with 39% occurring only once. These receptors' targets are unknown. The sequenced sample was CD4+ T cells from blood, cultured in vitro. The receptors stem from a human donor in good health. Both conserved end residues are part of each CDR3. Fields, in order: V gene, J gene, CDR3 protein.

V: TRBV6-1; J: TRBJ1-5; CDR3: CASNDLQGYSNQPQHF
V: TRBV7-8; J: TRBJ2-7; CDR3: CASSLAQDREQYF
V: TRBV5-1; J: TRBJ2-3; CDR3: CASSPGLAGATPFTDTQYF
V: TRBV6-1; J: TRBJ1-5; CDR3: CASSRRGYNQPQHF
V: TRBV12-3/TRBV12-4; J: TRBJ2-5; CDR3: CASSFWAETQYF
V: TRBV27; J: TRBJ1-2; CDR3: CASSSTTGRVYGYTF
V: TRBV18; J: TRBJ1-1; CDR3: CASSSELEAFF
V: TRBV15; J: TRBJ1-6; CDR3: CATSFQTGPNSPLHF
V: TRBV27; J: TRBJ1-2; CDR3: CASSNGPRGYGYTF
V: TRBV11-2; J: TRBJ2-1; CDR3: CASNPGSGGYNEQFF
V: TRBV5-6; J: TRBJ2-7; CDR3: CASSLEQGNEQYF
V: TRBV6-1; J: TRBJ2-5; CDR3: CASRFGQGGETQYF
V: TRBV20-1; J: TRBJ2-2; CDR3: CSARQGSANTGELFF
V: TRBV19; J: TRBJ1-2; CDR3: CASRRTGSQANYGYTF
V: TRBV7-2; J: TRBJ2-3; CDR3: CASSYRHSDTQYF
V: TRBV7-3; J: TRBJ1-1; CDR3: CASSTERAERGAEAFF
V: TRBV7-7; J: TRBJ2-7; CDR3: CASSGGAEQYF
V: TRBV7-3; J: TRBJ2-7; CDR3: CASSLSGWTSGGYEQYF
V: TRBV11-2; J: TRBJ2-3; CDR3: CASSFISRPDTQYF
V: TRBV6-1; J: TRBJ2-7; CDR3: CASSQTGEQYF
V: TRBV20-1; J: TRBJ2-1; CDR3: CSARVASHEQFF
V: TRBV6-2/TRBV6-3; J: TRBJ2-4; CDR3: CASSYRGVLAGGNIQYF
V: TRBV7-3; J: TRBJ1-2; CDR3: CASSPNEGTGYTF
V: TRBV20-1; J: TRBJ1-1; CDR3: CSARAPDSLEAFF
V: TRBV6-1; J: TRBJ1-1; CDR3: CASRHRVEIGAEAFF
V: TRBV19; J: TRBJ2-3; CDR3: CASSIGGPTDTQYF
V: TRBV20-1; J: TRBJ2-7; CDR3: CSARRRSLLSYEQYF
V: TRBV6-2/TRBV6-3; J: TRBJ1-1; CDR3: CASRSVNTEAFF
V: TRBV6-1; J: TRBJ1-3; CDR3: CASSDPGTGNTIYF
V: TRBV7-3; J: TRBJ2-5; CDR3: CASSIYPGETQYF
V: TRBV20-1; J: TRBJ1-1; CDR3: CSASGQVLAFF
V: TRBV12-3/TRBV12-4; J: TRBJ2-7; CDR3: CASTSGEWSSYEQYF
V: TRBV7-9; J: TRBJ2-3; CDR3: CASSLEEAGSRNTQYF
V: TRBV6-1; J: TRBJ1-2; CDR3: CASSLGESTYGYTF
V: TRBV2; J: TRBJ1-4; CDR3: CASRARAPGSEKLFF
V: TRBV7-2; J: TRBJ1-2; CDR3: CASSLESGLRAVYGYTF
V: TRBV7-6; J: TRBJ1-1; CDR3: CASSLGLGNTEAFF
V: TRBV20-1; J: TRBJ2-2; CDR3: CSAVRGTSNTGELFF
V: TRBV18; J: TRBJ1-1; CDR3: CASSPDMNTEAFF
V: TRBV21-1; J: TRBJ2-7; CDR3: CASSYEQYF
V: TRBV6-1; J: TRBJ1-1; CDR3: CASSEDTFGTSPSF
V: TRBV4-1; J: TRBJ2-7; CDR3: CASSQEVGEQYF
V: TRBV19; J: TRBJ2-3; CDR3: CASSGSTDTQYF
V: TRBV7-8; J: TRBJ2-3; CDR3: CASSLRDTQYF